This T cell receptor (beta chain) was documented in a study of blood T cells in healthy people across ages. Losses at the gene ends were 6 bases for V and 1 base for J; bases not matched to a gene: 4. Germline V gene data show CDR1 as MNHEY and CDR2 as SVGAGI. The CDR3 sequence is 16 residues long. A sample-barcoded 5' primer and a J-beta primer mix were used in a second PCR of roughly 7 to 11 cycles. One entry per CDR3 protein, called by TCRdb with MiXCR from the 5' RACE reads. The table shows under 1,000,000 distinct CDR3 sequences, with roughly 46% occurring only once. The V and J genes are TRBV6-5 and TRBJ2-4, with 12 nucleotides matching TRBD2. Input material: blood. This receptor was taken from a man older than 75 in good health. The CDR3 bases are TGTGCCAGCAGGAACCTAGCGGGGGGGGCCAAAAACATTCAGTACTTC. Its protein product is CASRNLAGGAKNIQYF.